This entry features one T cell receptor (beta chain) sequence. What this receptor recognizes is not known. No base-level quality is on record; no much larger clone is a single base apart. CDR1 LNHDA and CDR2 SQIVND were looked up in the germline V gene (reference sequence). The CDR3 measures 17 amino acids from cysteine to phenylalanine. Here the CDR3 DNA is all that survives: 51 bases in frame from base 1. Trimming leaves V shorter by 4 bases and J shorter by 7 bases, with the junction holding 17 bases beyond the gene matches. TCRbeta CDR3 regions were amplified from genomic DNA using the immunoSEQ Assay, a bias-controlled multiplex PCR. On the study's bioinformatics: The number of nucleated cells in each sample was estimated by amplification of reference gene primers within the assay. To quantify the absolute abundance of each unique TCRbeta CDR3 rearrangement, sequence reads were collapsed and filtered. Productive Simpson clonality was computed per sample as the square root of Simpson's diversity index over productive rearrangements. TCRdb stores this immuneACCESS table with in-frame sequences only. Part of the clones is absent; in the studies checked, under half of the shortfall reflects unresolved V genes, and no reason is known for the rest. V, J and clone size were drawn from that table, and D and trimming were deduced from the DNA. The sample includes about 190,000 clones, with approximately 84% observed a single time. Roughly 3% of the sample goes to the ten largest clones.

The entry originates in a study of blood T cell repertoires in COVID-19 (dated by TCRdb to the early 2020s). Regarding the complete study: Samples covering the acute and convalescent phases of COVID-19 were provided by collaborators in the United States, Italy and Spain. The prospective study material was composed of cDNA or gDNA derived from T cells, B-cell-depleted T cells, or PBMCs. Deeply sampled blood TCRbeta repertoires from subjects exposed to, actively infected with, or recovered from COVID-19 were included in the dataset. The repertoires were made available in a free public database intended to serve as a resource for research on the immune response to SARS-CoV-2. The samples were drawn from two sources: the first 160 participants of the ongoing ImmuneRACE study, and some 1,300 subjects contributed by 6 global collaborators. The sample metadata nearly always contained a de-identified subject ID, COVID-19 status, age in years and sex. Where available, HLA class I and class II types were taken from metadata supplied by the sample provider and were not determined by assay-based typing.

Results and caveats for the whole study, not just this receptor: The amount of clinical and demographic metadata varied by source and participant and was provided uncurated.

Participants in the prospective study were aged about 18 to 95 years, lived in 20 to 30 United States geographic areas, and enrolled through a virtual design. To assign participants to cohorts, the prospective study relied on clinical history that participants themselves reported in a screening survey and a study questionnaire. Recovered participants in ImmuneRACE Cohort 3 were defined as having two consecutive negative NP/OP PCR tests, clearance from a healthcare professional, or resolution of symptoms. In the prospective study, whole blood, serum and a nasopharyngeal or oropharyngeal swab were collected from each participant by mobile phlebotomists. Prospective study participants could optionally give additional blood draws and questionnaires over a roughly two-month period. Prospective study blood samples were shipped either frozen or at room temperature before DNA extraction.

The sequence was collected from a woman in her 30s who had recovered from COVID-19. Sample: PBMCs or T cells enriched from blood (not recorded which). Recombination joined TRBV19 with TRBJ2-3; TRBD2 lines up with 7 middle nucleotides. The nucleotide sequence is TGTGCCAGTAGTACCTACCCTGGAGCGGGGCTAGGAAATACGCAGTATTTT. The encoded protein is CASSTYPGAGLGNTQYF.